One and the same sample provided the 5 T cell receptor beta chains below, sequenced in a study of shared clonotypes between healthy human individuals. Terminally differentiated effector memory CD45RA+ cells were left out of the naive CD8 fraction, which was CD45RO-negative and positively selected for CCR7. Some clones are missing from TCRdb's copy, which holds only in-frame ones; the method was immunoSEQ multiplex PCR. This table has a few million clones, around 95% appearing once. Input material: naive CD8+ T cells from PBMCs. All receptors derive from a man between 18 and 35 years old in good health. Some clones in this sample may be carry-over from other donors' samples.

The genes are TRBV6-6 and TRBJ2-1; D may match TRBD1 or TRBD2 (6 bases each). The germline gives CDR1 MNHNY, CDR2 SVGAGI (reference sequence). V was cut by 5 bases and J by 8 bases, with 22 bases left in between. The CDR3 loop spans 16 amino acids. CDR3 sequence reads: CASSPQGLAMADEQFF. The CDR3, as DNA: TGTGCCAGCAGTCCCCAGGGGCTAGCGATGGCGGATGAGCAGTTCTTC.

V and J are TRBV2 and TRBJ1-5, with 8 bases identical to TRBD1. CDR3 length: 14 amino acids. Germline lookup yields CDR1 SNHLY and CDR2 FYNNEI. J lost 7 bases, V lost 7 bases, and 9 bases had no gene match. The CDR3: CASTITGGRQPQHF. In DNA, the CDR3 is TGTGCCAGCACTATCACAGGGGGAAGGCAGCCCCAGCATTTT.

The gene calls are TRBV11-2 and TRBJ1-2; a possible D gene is TRBD1 (5 bases). V lost 5 bases and J 0 bases, leaving 16 bases between the germline ends. Germline V gene sequence: CDR1 SGHAT, CDR2 FQNNGV. CDR3 length equals 16 residues. The CDR3: CASSTDSPIANYGYTF. The CDR3 DNA follows: TGTGCCAGCAGCACTGACAGCCCAATAGCTAACTATGGCTACACCTTC.

The CDR3 coding sequence is TGCAGCGTTGGACTAGTCCATGAGCAGTTCTTC. It codes for CSVGLVHEQFF. The genes are TRBV29-1 and TRBJ2-1; a weak D match, TRBD2 (6 bases). Germline V gives CDR1 SQVTM, CDR2 ANQGSEA. CDR3 length: 11 amino acids. The ends were cut back, 4 bases at V and 8 bases at J, with 9 bases in the middle.

This CDR3 is CASRGQGQETQYF. The DNA for the CDR3 is TGTGCCAGCAGGGGACAGGGACAAGAGACCCAGTACTTC. V gene TRBV27 combines with J gene TRBJ2-5, with 9 positions matching TRBD1. After removal of 6 bases from V and 2 bases from J, the junction contained 1 base not matched to a gene. The germline CDR1 and CDR2 sequences are MNHEY and SMNVEV (reference sequence). This CDR3 has 13 residues.